This T cell receptor beta chain was found in a study of shared clonotypes between healthy human individuals. Germline assignment: CDR1 MNHEY and CDR2 SVGAGI. Trimming stripped 10 bases from V and 6 bases from J, with 19 bases between. The CDR3 totals 13 residues. Comment on this clone: Its target is not known.

Using immunoSEQ multiplex PCR, the repertoire was profiled, and TCRdb retains in-frame clones only, with some absent. The sample contains around 200,000 clones, 90% to 95% of which appear only once. General study points: Donor scarcity curtailed the genetic and exposure-history diversity represented herein.

The rearrangement links TRBV6-5 to TRBJ2-7, with D possibly called TRBD1 or TRBD2 (5 bases each). Sequences were obtained from naive CD4+ T cells sorted from blood. Indicated subset: CD45RA+ positively selected. The receptor's source is a woman aged 25 to 39 in good health. The DNA for the CDR3 is TGTGCCACCCCAGGGCTACGGGAACCCGAGCAGTACTTC. It is translated as CATPGLREPEQYF.